Sequencing of this T cell receptor (beta chain) was carried out in a study of CD8 T cells in ankylosing spondylitis. Study-level findings and limits: Within peripheral blood, clones linked to disease were CD8+ and relatively rare. Ankylosing spondylitis blood appeared to carry a characteristic TCR beta motif of roughly 8 highly homologous variants. Prior literature has documented some motif variants in synovial fluid and blood from reactive arthritis. Disease-linked clones reportedly showed significant enrichment in matched ankylosing spondylitis synovial fluid.

In making TCR beta libraries, quantitative 5'-RACE with molecular barcodes was used. TCRdb itself ran the 5' RACE reads through MiXCR, one entry per CDR3 protein. The sample yields 220,000 or so distinct CDR3 sequences, around 17% seen once. Trimming at V came to 8 bases and at J to 5 bases, leaving 9 bases not matched to a gene. This CDR3 is 13 amino acids long. Germline CDR1 reads MNHEY; CDR2 reads SMNVEV (reference sequence). This clonotype was seen only once. Its target is not known. This clonotype originated in a male donor with ankylosing spondylitis. The V gene is TRBV27, the J gene TRBJ2-7, with 7 bases matching TRBD1. Sequencing was carried out using blood, either unsorted or a sorted T cell fraction (not recorded which). The CDR3 reads CASSQGTHHEQYF. The CDR3 DNA reads as TGTGCCAGCTCACAGGGGACCCACCACGAGCAGTACTTC.